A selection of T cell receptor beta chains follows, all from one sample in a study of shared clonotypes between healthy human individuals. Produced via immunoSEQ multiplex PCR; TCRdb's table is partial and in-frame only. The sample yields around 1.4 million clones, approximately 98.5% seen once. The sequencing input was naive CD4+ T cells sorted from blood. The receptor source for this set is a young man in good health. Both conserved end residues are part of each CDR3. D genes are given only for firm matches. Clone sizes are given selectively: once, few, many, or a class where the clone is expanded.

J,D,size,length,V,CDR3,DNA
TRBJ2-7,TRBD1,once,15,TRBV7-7,CASSLGQGALYEQYF,TGTGCCAGCAGCCTCGGACAGGGGGCTCTATACGAGCAGTACTTC
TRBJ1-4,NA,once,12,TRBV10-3,CATKTGDEKLFF,TGTGCCACGAAGACAGGCGATGAAAAACTGTTTTTT
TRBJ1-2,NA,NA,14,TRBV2,CASGGRGVDYGYTF,TGTGCCAGCGGCGGAAGGGGCGTTGACTATGGCTACACCTTC
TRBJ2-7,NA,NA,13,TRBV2,CASGEGRDYEQYF,TGTGCCAGTGGCGAAGGGCGGGACTACGAGCAGTACTTC
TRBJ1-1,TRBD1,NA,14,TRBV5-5,CASSAGTVNTEAFF,TGTGCCAGCAGCGCCGGGACAGTGAACACTGAAGCTTTCTTT
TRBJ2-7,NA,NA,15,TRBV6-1,CASRDSVLPLYEQYF,TGTGCCAGCAGAGACAGCGTTCTCCCCCTTTACGAGCAGTACTTC
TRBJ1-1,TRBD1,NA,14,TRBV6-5,CASSRQGSGSEAFF,TGTGCCAGCAGTCGACAGGGGAGCGGTTCTGAAGCTTTCTTT
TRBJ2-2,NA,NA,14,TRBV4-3,CASSQDPRTGELFF,TGCGCCAGCAGCCAGGACCCACGCACCGGGGAGCTGTTTTTT
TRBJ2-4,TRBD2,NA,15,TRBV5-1,CASREGTTSRNIQYF,TGCGCCAGCAGAGAAGGGACTACCTCACGCAACATTCAGTACTTC
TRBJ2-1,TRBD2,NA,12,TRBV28,CASSSNPGGQFF,TGTGCCAGCAGTTCCAACCCGGGGGGGCAGTTCTTC
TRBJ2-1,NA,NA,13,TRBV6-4,CASSVEERGEQFF,TGTGCCAGCAGTGTTGAGGAGAGGGGTGAGCAGTTCTTC
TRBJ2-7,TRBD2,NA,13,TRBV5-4,CASSTGLAGEQYF,TGTGCCAGCAGTACCGGACTAGCGGGAGAGCAGTACTTC
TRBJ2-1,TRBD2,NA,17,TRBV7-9,CASSLGGLAGVYNEQFF,TGTGCCAGCAGCTTAGGCGGACTAGCGGGGGTATACAATGAGCAGTTCTTC
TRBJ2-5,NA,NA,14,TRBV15,CATSREGLQETQYF,TGTGCCACCAGCAGAGAAGGACTACAAGAGACCCAGTACTTC
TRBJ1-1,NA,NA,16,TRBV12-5,CASGLVLEGAREGAFF,TGTGCTAGTGGTTTGGTCCTAGAGGGCGCCCGGGAGGGAGCTTTCTTT
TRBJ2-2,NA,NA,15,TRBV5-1,CASSLGQGYTGELFF,TGCGCCAGCAGCTTGGGGCAAGGTTACACCGGGGAGCTGTTTTTT
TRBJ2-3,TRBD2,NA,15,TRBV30,CAWSALAGPTDTQYF,TGTGCCTGGAGTGCCCTAGCGGGACCCACAGATACGCAGTATTTT
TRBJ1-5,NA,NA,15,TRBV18,CASSQETGSGQPQHF,TGTGCCAGCTCACAAGAGACCGGAAGCGGGCAGCCCCAGCATTTT
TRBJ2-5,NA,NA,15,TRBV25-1,CASSAWKGSQETQYF,TGTGCCAGCAGTGCGTGGAAGGGGTCCCAAGAGACCCAGTACTTC
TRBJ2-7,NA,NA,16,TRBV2,CASSPGGGTQFYEQYF,TGTGCCAGCAGTCCGGGTGGGGGGACTCAATTCTACGAGCAGTACTTC
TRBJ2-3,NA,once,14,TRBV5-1,CASSLGTPTDTQYF,TGCGCCAGCAGCCTCGGGACACCGACAGATACGCAGTATTTT
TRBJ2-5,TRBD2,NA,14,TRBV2,CASSGAGGTETQYF,TGTGCCAGCAGTGGTGCGGGAGGCACTGAGACCCAGTACTTC
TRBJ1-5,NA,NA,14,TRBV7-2,CASSLGAFNQPQHF,TGTGCCAGCAGCTTAGGGGCCTTTAATCAGCCCCAGCATTTT
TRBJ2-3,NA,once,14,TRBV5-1,CASSLPQTTDTQYF,TGCGCCAGCAGCTTGCCGCAGACCACAGATACGCAGTATTTT
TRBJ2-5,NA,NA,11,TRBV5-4,CASSDQETQYF,TGTGCCAGCAGCGACCAAGAGACCCAGTACTTC
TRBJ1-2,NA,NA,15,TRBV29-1,CSVLRPGRSDYGYTF,TGCAGCGTTTTAAGGCCGGGGAGATCAGACTATGGCTACACCTTC
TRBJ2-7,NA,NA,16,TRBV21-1,CASAPASGSPDYEQYF,TGTGCCAGCGCCCCGGCTAGCGGGAGTCCAGACTACGAGCAGTACTTC
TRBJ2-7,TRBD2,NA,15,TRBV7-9,CASSLLAGGPYEQYF,TGTGCCAGCAGCTTACTAGCGGGAGGGCCCTACGAGCAGTACTTC
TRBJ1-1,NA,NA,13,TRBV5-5,CASSESWNTEAFF,TGTGCCAGCAGTGAATCCTGGAACACTGAAGCTTTCTTT
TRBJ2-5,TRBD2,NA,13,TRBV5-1,CASSPTSGETQYF,TGCGCCAGCAGCCCTACTAGCGGGGAGACCCAGTACTTC
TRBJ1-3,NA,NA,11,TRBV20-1,CSAATGNTIYF,TGCAGTGCTGCCACAGGAAACACCATATATTTT
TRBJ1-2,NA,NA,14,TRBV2,CASSKEGRDYGYTF,TGTGCCAGCAGCAAGGAAGGGCGTGACTATGGCTACACCTTC
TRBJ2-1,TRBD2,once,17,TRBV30,CAWRVSLLAVHYNEQFF,TGTGCCTGGAGGGTATCTCTGCTAGCGGTTCACTACAATGAGCAGTTCTTC
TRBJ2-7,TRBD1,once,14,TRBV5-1,CASSWTGGSYEQYF,TGCGCCAGCAGCTGGACAGGAGGATCCTACGAGCAGTACTTC
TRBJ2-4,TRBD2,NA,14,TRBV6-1,CASSEASGSYIQYF,TGTGCCAGCAGTGAGGCTAGCGGGAGTTACATTCAGTACTTC